This T cell receptor (beta chain) was sequenced in a study of cytomegalovirus exposure and HLA in healthy donors. It was with 60 Vbeta and 13 Jbeta primers that the PCR ran. The protocol was immunoSEQ multiplex PCR, while the TCRdb copy is restricted to in-frame clones and leaves out a portion. The sample shows 75,000 to 80,000 clones, roughly 80% of them seen only once. The CDR3 covers 16 residues. Trimming at V came to 4 bases and at J to 4 bases, leaving 6 bases not matched to a gene. CDR1 and CDR2 (germline): MNHEY, SMNVEV (reference sequence). The study's findings and limits: Analysis performed later showed TCR beta chains linked to HLA being more clonally expanded than equally common others.

Turning to this clone: As yet, its antigen is unknown.

The receptor's source is a male donor in good health and CMV-seronegative. Sequenced input: PBMCs. This rearrangement joins TRBV27 to TRBJ2-3; 12 bases are a match to TRBD2. The CDR3 nucleotides are TGTGCCAGCAGTTCCCTGACTAGCGGGAGATCAGATACGCAGTATTTT. Amino acid sequence: CASSSLTSGRSDTQYF.